Each of the 29 T cell receptor beta chains below was sequenced from the same sample in a study of shared clonotypes between healthy human individuals. The table came from immunoSEQ multiplex PCR; TCRdb's copy has only in-frame clones and leaves some out. The sample consists of about half a million clones, more than 75% of them appearing once. The sample comprised PBMCs. The origin of the receptors is a woman between 35 and 50 years old in good health. Some clones in this sample may be carry-over from other donors' samples.

The chain has TRBV18 and TRBJ2-1; TRBD2 agrees at 9 bases. This CDR3 is 15 amino acids long. In germline, CDR1 is KGHSH, CDR2 LQKENI. The J segment lost 8 bases and the V segment lost 1 base, leaving 6 bases of the junction unmatched. The CDR3 here is CASSPRSSGSDEQFF. CDR3 sequence (DNA): TGTGCCAGCTCACCACGGAGTAGCGGGAGTGATGAGCAGTTCTTC. The full variable domain, with the rest looked up from reference TRBV18 and TRBJ2-1, is NAGVMQNPRHLVRRRGQEARLRCSPMKGHSHVYWYRQLPEEGLKFMVYLQKENIIDESGMPKERFSAEFPKEGPSILRIQQVVRGDSAAYFCASSPRSSGSDEQFFGPGTRLTVL.

V usage is TRBV7-2 and J usage is TRBJ1-5; 7 bases align to TRBD1. Germline V gives CDR1 SGHTA, CDR2 FQGNSA. This CDR3 comprises 15 residues. V dropped 4 bases and J dropped 2; count of bases not matched to a gene: 5. Written as DNA, the CDR3 is TGTGCCAGCAGCTATGGTACAGGGGGCAATCAGCCCCAGCATTTT. This gives the protein CASSYGTGGNQPQHF.

V gene TRBV2 combines with J gene TRBJ1-1; tentative D call: TRBD1 (5 bases). CDR3 size: 12 residues. Trimming stripped 6 bases from V and 6 bases from J, with 11 bases between. CDR1 is SNHLY, CDR2 FYNNEI, per germline. The CDR3 sequence is CASRGVTSEAFF. The CDR3 bases are TGTGCCAGCAGGGGGGTTACTTCTGAAGCTTTCTTT.

As for this clone: Mismatch with germline at one junction end may stem from a read error. The chain combines TRBV30 with TRBJ1-1; the D is unclear. Germline-derived CDR1 and CDR2 are GTSNPN and SVGIG (reference sequence). The CDR3 is 12 amino acids. This CDR3 reads CAWSLPVPEALF. The CDR3 DNA reads TGTGCCTGGAGCCTCCCTGTGCCTGAAGCTCTCTTT.

The V call is TRBV14, the J call TRBJ1-2; D call uncertain. The CDR3 runs 13 residues. V was cut by 0 bases and J by 5 bases, with 7 bases left in between. CDR1 is SGHDN and CDR2 is FVKESK in the germline V gene. Here the CDR3 reads CASSQELLYGYTF. The CDR3 DNA sequence: TGTGCCAGCAGCCAAGAACTTTTATATGGCTACACCTTC.

The rearrangement links TRBV5-6 to TRBJ1-6, with D uncertain. Germline CDR1 reads SGHDT; CDR2 reads YYEEEE. The CDR3 spans 14 residues. The V end lost 1 base, the J end lost 8 bases, and 10 bases lay between the germline ends. The CDR3 loop reads CASSLSGRYSPLHF. DNA of the CDR3: TGTGCCAGCAGCTTGTCCGGCAGATATTCACCCCTCCACTTT.

CDR3 residues: CASSDDGIQETQYF. The CDR3 bases are TGTGCCAGCAGTGACGACGGTATCCAAGAGACCCAGTACTTC. This chain connects TRBV25-1 to TRBJ2-5; D remains unclear. The CDR3 has 14 amino acids. The ends were cut back, 3 bases at V and 1 base at J, with 9 bases in the middle. Germline CDR1 reads MGHDK; CDR2 reads SYGVNS.

The chain joins TRBV5-6 to TRBJ1-6, with TRBD1 identical over 8 bases. The CDR3 covers 16 residues. J was trimmed by 7 bases and V by 4 bases; bases with no gene match: 10. Germline assignment: CDR1 SGHDT and CDR2 YYEEEE. The CDR3 protein is CASSTGTGLPNSPLHF. The CDR3 coding sequence is TGTGCCAGCAGCACCGGGACAGGCCTACCGAATTCACCCCTCCACTTT.

The V and J genes are TRBV30 and TRBJ2-5; D assignment may be TRBD1 or TRBD2 (5 bases each). V shed 5 bases and J shed 8 bases, with 18 bases lying between them. The CDR3 has 13 residues. Per the germline V gene, CDR1 is GTSNPN and CDR2 is SVGIG (reference sequence). This chain's CDR3 is CAWAGTPLGTQYF. The CDR3 bases are TGTGCCTGGGCAGGGACCCCCCTGGGTACCCAGTACTTC. The full variable domain, in which reference TRBV30 and TRBJ2-5 provide the parts outside the CDR3, is SQTIHQWPATLVQPVGSPLSLECTVEGTSNPNLYWYRQAAGRGLQLLFYSVGIGQISSEVPQNLSASRPQDRQFILSSKKLLLSDSGFYLCAWAGTPLGTQYFGPGTRLLVL.

The V gene is TRBV18, the J gene TRBJ2-5; TRBD2 is a possible D gene (6 bases). CDR1 is KGHSH, CDR2 LQKENI, per germline. The V end lost 6 bases, the J end lost 0 bases, and 8 bases lay between the germline ends. The CDR3 covers 13 residues. The CDR3 region is CASSGGNQETQYF. DNA of the CDR3: TGTGCCAGCTCCGGAGGGAACCAAGAGACCCAGTACTTC.

The V gene is TRBV19, the J gene TRBJ2-1; D ambiguous. V dropped 3 bases and J dropped 3 bases, with 6 bases sitting between them. There are 13 residues in the CDR3. Germline CDR1 LNHDA, CDR2 SQIVND (reference sequence). CDR3 sequence reads: CASSMNVYNEQFF. The CDR3 bases are TGTGCCAGTAGTATGAATGTCTACAATGAGCAGTTCTTC.

The chain combines TRBV11-2 with TRBJ1-2, with a weak D call TRBD1 (6 bases). The V end was cut by 7 bases, the J end by 3 bases, with 15 bases between. The CDR3 has 14 residues. CDR1 is SGHAT, CDR2 FQNNGV, per germline. The CDR3 DNA follows: TGTGCCAGCACCTCGGACAGTCAGCACTATGGCTACACCTTC. It codes for CASTSDSQHYGYTF.

Points on this clone: This sample also contains other DNA sequences that code for the same CDR3. V is TRBV7-3 and J is TRBJ2-1; 8 positions match TRBD2. There are 14 residues in the CDR3. J was trimmed by 4 bases and V by 5 bases; bases with no gene match: 4. The V gene's germline CDR1 is SGHTA and CDR2 FQGTGA. Written as DNA, the CDR3 is TGTGCCAGCAGCCCCGGACTAGCTTACAATGAGCAGTTCTTC. It translates to CASSPGLAYNEQFF.

The V call is TRBV30, the J call TRBJ1-5; a weak D match, TRBD1 (6 bases). CDR3 length: 16 amino acids. With 0 bases removed from V and 3 bases from J, the gap between germline ends came to 15 bases. Germline CDR1 and CDR2: GTSNPN and SVGIG (reference sequence). The CDR3 coding sequence is TGTGCCTGGAGTGTAGGGGGGCTGTGGAACAATCAGCCCCAGCATTTT. This encodes CAWSVGGLWNNQPQHF. Together with reference TRBV30 and TRBJ1-5, the CDR3 gives the full variable domain: SQTIHQWPATLVQPVGSPLSLECTVEGTSNPNLYWYRQAAGRGLQLLFYSVGIGQISSEVPQNLSASRPQDRQFILSSKKLLLSDSGFYLCAWSVGGLWNNQPQHFGDGTRLSIL.

The chain combines TRBV2 with TRBJ2-1; 11 bases line up with TRBD2. CDR3 length equals 15 residues. Per the germline V gene, CDR1 is SNHLY and CDR2 is FYNNEI. V was clipped by 2 bases and J by 6 bases; unmatched bases: 3. The CDR3 DNA sequence: TGTGCCAGCAGTGAATTAGCGGGAGGGACCAATGAGCAGTTCTTC. Translating it yields CASSELAGGTNEQFF.

The CDR3 loop is CASRTSAAHYGYTF. CDR3 nucleotide sequence: TGTGCCAGCAGGACCTCGGCAGCCCACTATGGCTACACCTTC. The chain is built from TRBV7-3 and TRBJ1-2, with no clear D. The germline V gene has CDR1 SGHTA and CDR2 FQGTGA. The CDR3 totals 14 residues. Trimming left V 6 bases short and J 3 bases short, with 14 bases between.

The gene calls are TRBV28 and TRBJ1-5; D uncertain. Germline V lookup: CDR1 MDHEN, CDR2 SYDVKM. This CDR3 contains 16 residues. V lost 6 bases, J lost 0 bases, and 15 bases lay in between. The CDR3 sequence is CASSPDIWYSNQPQHF. The DNA of the CDR3 is TGTGCCAGCAGCCCTGACATCTGGTATAGCAATCAGCCCCAGCATTTT.

This chain uses TRBV6-6 with TRBJ2-2, with TRBD1 identical over 7 bases. Germline values: CDR1 MNHNY, CDR2 SVGAGI (reference sequence). The junction had 10 bases not matched to a gene; V was cut back by 7 bases and J by 5 bases. This CDR3 contains 15 residues. The CDR3 sequence is CASTLGQAQTGELFF. The CDR3 nucleotides read TGTGCCAGCACCCTCGGACAGGCACAAACCGGGGAGCTGTTTTTT.

V usage is TRBV15 and J usage is TRBJ2-1; 13 bases are shared with TRBD2. The J segment lost 7 bases and the V segment lost 5 bases, leaving 5 bases of the junction unmatched. The CDR3 is 15 amino acids. Germline values: CDR1 LNHNV, CDR2 YYDKDF (reference sequence). The CDR3 DNA follows: TGTGCCACCAGCGTTCGGACTAGCGGGAGAAATGAGCAGTTCTTC. As protein: CATSVRTSGRNEQFF.

The chain recombines TRBV2 with TRBJ1-6, with 7 positions matching TRBD1. Germline V gene sequence: CDR1 SNHLY, CDR2 FYNNEI. There are 14 residues in the CDR3. Trimming took 9 bases from V and 10 from J; bases not matched to a gene: 12. CDR3 loop: CASQGVYRDSPLHF. The DNA of the CDR3 is TGTGCCAGTCAGGGGGTTTACAGGGACTCACCCCTCCACTTT.

V gene TRBV6-1 combines with J gene TRBJ1-4, with 10 bases lining up with TRBD1. CDR3 length: 15 residues. Germline values: CDR1 MNHNS, CDR2 SASEGT. J was trimmed by 6 bases and V by 3 bases; bases with no gene match: 4. The CDR3 here is CASSDRDRGHEKLFF. DNA for the CDR3: TGTGCCAGCAGTGACCGGGACAGGGGTCATGAAAAACTGTTTTTT.

The chain couples TRBV29-1 to TRBJ2-1, with D hard to call. The germline gives CDR1 SQVTM, CDR2 ANQGSEA. The CDR3 consists of 11 residues. The germline V and J ends were trimmed by 4 bases and 5 bases, with 6 bases remaining between them. The CDR3 DNA reads TGCAGCGTTGTCCCCAACAATGAGCAGTTCTTC. Protein product: CSVVPNNEQFF.

The chain combines TRBV5-1 with TRBJ1-1; D is perhaps TRBD1 (5 bases). The CDR3 contains 16 residues. With 4 bases removed from V and 5 bases from J, the gap between germline ends came to 21 bases. The germline CDR1 and CDR2 sequences are SGHRS and YFSETQ. CDR3 loop: CASSTGTFGTGTEAFF. CDR3 nucleotide sequence: TGCGCCAGCAGCACGGGGACGTTTGGGACGGGAACTGAAGCTTTCTTT. Using reference TRBV5-1 and TRBJ1-1 for the parts outside the CDR3, the full variable domain is KAGVTQTPRYLIKTRGQQVTLSCSPISGHRSVSWYQQTPGQGLQFLFEYFSETQRNKGNFPGRFSGRQFSNSRSEMNVSTLELGDSALYLCASSTGTFGTGTEAFFGQGTRLTVV.

This clone was counted once. The chain uses TRBV30 and TRBJ2-2; D is ambiguous. The V end lost 0 bases, the J end lost 4 bases, and 12 bases lay between the germline ends. Germline assignment: CDR1 GTSNPN and CDR2 SVGIG (reference sequence). CDR3 length: 15 residues. Here the CDR3 DNA reads TGTGCCTGGAGTGTATACCCGACGGGCACCGGGGAGCTGTTTTTT. It is translated as CAWSVYPTGTGELFF.

The chain joins TRBV5-1 to TRBJ2-3, with TRBD2 identical over 7 bases. The CDR3 is 14 amino acids. Germline-derived CDR1 and CDR2 are SGHRS and YFSETQ. V gave up 2 bases and J gave up 2 bases; unmatched junction bases: 2. The chain's CDR3 is CASSFSGYTDTQYF. CDR3 nucleotide sequence: TGCGCCAGCAGCTTTAGCGGGTACACAGATACGCAGTATTTT.

The gene calls are TRBV27 and TRBJ2-7; the match to TRBD2 covers 8 bases. CDR3 size: 18 residues. The germline V gene encodes CDR1 MNHEY and CDR2 SMNVEV (reference sequence). Trimming cost V 2 bases and J 0 bases; bases outside gene matches: 12. The CDR3 nucleotides are TGTGCCAGCAGTTTACTTCGGGGACTAGTACCCAACTCCTACGAGCAGTACTTC. As protein: CASSLLRGLVPNSYEQYF.

This chain joins TRBV7-8 and TRBJ2-2; D gene unclear. Germline V gives CDR1 SGHVS, CDR2 FQNEAQ. CDR3 length equals 14 residues. V was trimmed by 2 bases and J by 0 bases, leaving 4 bases between them. CDR3: CASSLLTNTGELFF. CDR3 coding DNA: TGTGCCAGCAGCTTACTGACGAACACCGGGGAGCTGTTTTTT.

The CDR3 loop reads CGTNLDLFDEQYF. In DNA form, the CDR3 reads TGTGGAACCAATCTCGACTTGTTCGACGAGCAGTACTTC. The chain carries TRBV6-1 and TRBJ2-7; no firm D call. This CDR3 spans 13 amino acids. Germline V lookup: CDR1 MNHNS, CDR2 SASEGT.

The chain links TRBV10-3 to TRBJ1-1; maybe TRBD1 (5 bases). This CDR3 comprises 16 residues. V shed 7 bases and J shed 3 bases, with 21 bases lying between them. Germline CDR1 and CDR2: ENHRY and SYGVKD. In DNA form, the CDR3 reads TGTGCCATCACCCCCGGTCCGGGGCGACCGGACACTGAAGCTTTCTTT. As protein: CAITPGPGRPDTEAFF.